The rows below give T cell receptor beta chains drawn from one sample of a study of T cells in Graves' hyperthyroidism and ophthalmopathy. One entry per CDR3 protein results from TCRdb running MiXCR on the multiplex PCR reads. The sample records hundreds of thousands of distinct CDR3 sequences, around an eighth being singletons. Sequenced: blood. The receptor set was obtained from a man in his fifties or sixties with Graves' ophthalmopathy. The CDR3 runs from the conserved cysteine through the conserved F or W. A D gene is named only where the DNA matches it firmly. Some rows mark clone size as missing; the rest say once, few, many or name a class of expanded clone.

clone_size: -
v_call: TRBV20-1
d_call: TRBD2
j_call: TRBJ2-3
cdr3_nt: TGCAGTGCTACCCTACTAGCGGGAGGTTCCTTGGCCACGCAGTATTTT
cdr3_aa: CSATLLAGGSLATQYF

clone_size: -
v_call: TRBV5-5
d_call: -
j_call: TRBJ1-6
cdr3_nt: TGTGCCAGCAGGAGTAGGGCGAATTCACCCCTCCACTTT
cdr3_aa: CASRSRANSPLHF

clone_size: few
v_call: TRBV6-4
d_call: -
j_call: TRBJ2-7
cdr3_nt: TGTGCCAGCAGTTACTCGTCCGGGAGCTCCTACGAGCAGTACTTC
cdr3_aa: CASSYSSGSSYEQYF

clone_size: many
v_call: TRBV7-8
d_call: TRBD1
j_call: TRBJ1-2
cdr3_nt: TGTGCCAGCAGCTTTGAACAGGGGGCCCTTAACTATGGCTACACCTTC
cdr3_aa: CASSFEQGALNYGYTF

clone_size: many
v_call: TRBV11-2
d_call: -
j_call: TRBJ2-7
cdr3_nt: TGTGCCACCACCTCTCTCTACGAGCAGTACTTC
cdr3_aa: CATTSLYEQYF

clone_size: -
v_call: TRBV18
d_call: TRBD1
j_call: TRBJ2-1
cdr3_nt: TGTGCCAGCTCACCTACCGGGACAGCGACGCCCAATGAGCAGTTCTTC
cdr3_aa: CASSPTGTATPNEQFF

clone_size: few
v_call: TRBV5-1
d_call: TRBD1
j_call: TRBJ1-2
cdr3_nt: TGCGCCAGCAGCTCGAACCCCGGGACAGGGGGCGTGTATGGCTACACCTTC
cdr3_aa: CASSSNPGTGGVYGYTF

clone_size: -
v_call: TRBV6-1
d_call: -
j_call: TRBJ1-5
cdr3_nt: TGTGCCTCTTTTCGGGGCGGCAATCAGCCCCAGCATTTT
cdr3_aa: CASFRGGNQPQHF

clone_size: many
v_call: TRBV30
d_call: TRBD1
j_call: TRBJ1-1
cdr3_nt: TGTGCCTGGAGTAGGGGACAGGAGAACACTGAAGCTTTCTTT
cdr3_aa: CAWSRGQENTEAFF

clone_size: many
v_call: TRBV6-5
d_call: -
j_call: TRBJ2-7
cdr3_nt: TGTGCCAGCAGTTACTCGAGATCGTGGGCTGAGCAGTACTTC
cdr3_aa: CASSYSRSWAEQYF